Listed below are T cell receptor beta chains from one sample, sequenced in a study of lymphopenia after photon versus proton radiotherapy. Sequenced by immunoSEQ multiplex PCR; TCRdb stores in-frame clones only, minus some. Of 25,000 to 35,000 clones in the sample, about 88% are singletons; the top ten hold 6.6%. The starting material was peripheral blood, obtained from a patient treated with proton-based radiotherapy. The receptors originated from a woman aged 70 to 79 with pancreatic cancer. Some clones in this sample may be carry-over from other donors' samples. CDR3s include the opening cysteine and the closing phenylalanine or tryptophan. Fields, in order: D gene, J gene, clone size, V gene, CDR3 length, CDR3 DNA, CDR3 protein. D genes are given only for firm matches. Where a row states a size, it is once, few, many or the class of an expanded clone; other rows omit it.

d_call: -; j_call: TRBJ2-2; clone_size: -; v_call: TRBV6-6; cdr3_length: 13; cdr3_nt: TGTGCCAGCAGCCGACAGGGAGGCGGGGAGCTGTTTTTT; cdr3_aa: CASSRQGGGELFF
d_call: -; j_call: TRBJ1-5; clone_size: few; v_call: TRBV30; cdr3_length: 16; cdr3_nt: TGTGCCTGGAGTCGCACCGGGACGCGGAGCAATCAGCCCCAGCATTTT; cdr3_aa: CAWSRTGTRSNQPQHF
d_call: -; j_call: TRBJ2-1; clone_size: -; v_call: TRBV5-4; cdr3_length: 16; cdr3_nt: TGTGCCAGCAGCTTGGCCCGCAGGGTTAGGGACAATGAGCAGTTCTTC; cdr3_aa: CASSLARRVRDNEQFF
d_call: -; j_call: TRBJ2-3; clone_size: -; v_call: TRBV6-6; cdr3_length: 15; cdr3_nt: TGTGCCAGCAGTTACGCCAGCGGAACGACAGATACGCAGTATTTT; cdr3_aa: CASSYASGTTDTQYF
d_call: TRBD1; j_call: TRBJ2-7; clone_size: -; v_call: TRBV7-2; cdr3_length: 15; cdr3_nt: TGTGCCAGCAGCTTAGTGGCAGGGGGAATCTACGAGCAGTACTTC; cdr3_aa: CASSLVAGGIYEQYF
d_call: TRBD1; j_call: TRBJ1-3; clone_size: -; v_call: TRBV7-2; cdr3_length: 15; cdr3_nt: TGTGCCAGCAGCTTAGCGACAGGGTCTGGAAACACCATATATTTT; cdr3_aa: CASSLATGSGNTIYF
d_call: -; j_call: TRBJ2-2; clone_size: -; v_call: TRBV28; cdr3_length: 17; cdr3_nt: TGTGCCAGCAGTTTATTTACAGGGCCCTCGAACACCGGGGAGCTGTTTTTT; cdr3_aa: CASSLFTGPSNTGELFF
d_call: -; j_call: TRBJ2-7; clone_size: -; v_call: TRBV5-5; cdr3_length: 15; cdr3_nt: TGTGCCAGCGATCTAGATTCGTTGCCCGGCGGCGAGCAGTACTTC; cdr3_aa: CASDLDSLPGGEQYF
d_call: -; j_call: TRBJ2-3; clone_size: -; v_call: TRBV9; cdr3_length: 16; cdr3_nt: TGTGCCAGCAGCGTTTTTATGGGAGTTGGCACAGATACGCAGTATTTT; cdr3_aa: CASSVFMGVGTDTQYF
d_call: TRBD1; j_call: TRBJ2-7; clone_size: -; v_call: TRBV5-4; cdr3_length: 15; cdr3_nt: TGTGCCAGCAGCGGCGACAGGGGGCACTCCTACGAGCAGTACTTC; cdr3_aa: CASSGDRGHSYEQYF
d_call: TRBD1; j_call: TRBJ2-3; clone_size: -; v_call: TRBV28; cdr3_length: 15; cdr3_nt: TGTGCCAGCAATCGGGACAGGACTAGCACAGATACGCAGTATTTT; cdr3_aa: CASNRDRTSTDTQYF
d_call: TRBD2; j_call: TRBJ2-1; clone_size: -; v_call: TRBV4-1; cdr3_length: 17; cdr3_nt: TGCGCCAGCAGCCAAGGAGGCGGGAGAAGGACTGTTAATGAGCAGTTCTTC; cdr3_aa: CASSQGGGRRTVNEQFF
d_call: -; j_call: TRBJ2-5; clone_size: -; v_call: TRBV7-9; cdr3_length: 13; cdr3_nt: TGTGCCAGCAGCTTAGCGCCGGGGGAGACCCAGTACTTC; cdr3_aa: CASSLAPGETQYF
d_call: -; j_call: TRBJ1-5; clone_size: -; v_call: TRBV28; cdr3_length: 13; cdr3_nt: TGTGCCACCCGATCAGGGATGGGCCAGCCCCAGCATTTT; cdr3_aa: CATRSGMGQPQHF
d_call: TRBD1; j_call: TRBJ2-1; clone_size: -; v_call: TRBV28; cdr3_length: 11; cdr3_nt: TGTGCCAGCAGTACGGGACAGGGGCAGTTCTTC; cdr3_aa: CASSTGQGQFF
d_call: -; j_call: TRBJ1-1; clone_size: -; v_call: TRBV6-1; cdr3_length: 13; cdr3_nt: TGTGCCAGCAGTCCGAATCAGGGGACTGAAGCTTTCTTT; cdr3_aa: CASSPNQGTEAFF
d_call: -; j_call: TRBJ1-5; clone_size: -; v_call: TRBV9; cdr3_length: 13; cdr3_nt: TGTGCCAGCAGCGCGTTTAGCAATCAGCCCCAGCATTTT; cdr3_aa: CASSAFSNQPQHF
d_call: -; j_call: TRBJ1-6; clone_size: -; v_call: TRBV7-2; cdr3_length: 14; cdr3_nt: TGTGCCAGCAGCTTAACAGGGTCAGATTCACCCCTCCACTTT; cdr3_aa: CASSLTGSDSPLHF
d_call: -; j_call: TRBJ1-5; clone_size: -; v_call: TRBV15; cdr3_length: 17; cdr3_nt: TGTGCCACCAGCAGAGATTTAACCGCCGGGAGCAATCAGCCCCAGCATTTT; cdr3_aa: CATSRDLTAGSNQPQHF
d_call: -; j_call: TRBJ2-3; clone_size: -; v_call: TRBV4-1; cdr3_length: 16; cdr3_nt: TGCGCCAGCAGCCAAGATACCAGCCCTCGCACAGATACGCAGTATTTT; cdr3_aa: CASSQDTSPRTDTQYF
d_call: TRBD2; j_call: TRBJ2-7; clone_size: -; v_call: TRBV27; cdr3_length: 14; cdr3_nt: TGTGCCAGCAGGGAACTAGCGGGAAACGAAGAGCAGTACTTC; cdr3_aa: CASRELAGNEEQYF
d_call: -; j_call: TRBJ2-5; clone_size: -; v_call: TRBV7-8; cdr3_length: 12; cdr3_nt: TGTGCCAGCAGCTTATTACTCGGGACCCAGTACTTC; cdr3_aa: CASSLLLGTQYF
d_call: -; j_call: TRBJ2-7; clone_size: few; v_call: TRBV5-6; cdr3_length: 12; cdr3_nt: TGTGCCAGCAGCGCAGGAGGTAACGAGCAGTACTTC; cdr3_aa: CASSAGGNEQYF
d_call: -; j_call: TRBJ1-1; clone_size: -; v_call: TRBV19; cdr3_length: 14; cdr3_nt: TGTGCCAGCACCACCATGATAGAGAACACTGAAGCTTTCTTT; cdr3_aa: CASTTMIENTEAFF
d_call: TRBD1; j_call: TRBJ1-1; clone_size: -; v_call: TRBV7-2; cdr3_length: 16; cdr3_nt: TGTGCCAGCAGCTTAGTGACAGGGGTTCTGAACACTGAAGCTTTCTTT; cdr3_aa: CASSLVTGVLNTEAFF